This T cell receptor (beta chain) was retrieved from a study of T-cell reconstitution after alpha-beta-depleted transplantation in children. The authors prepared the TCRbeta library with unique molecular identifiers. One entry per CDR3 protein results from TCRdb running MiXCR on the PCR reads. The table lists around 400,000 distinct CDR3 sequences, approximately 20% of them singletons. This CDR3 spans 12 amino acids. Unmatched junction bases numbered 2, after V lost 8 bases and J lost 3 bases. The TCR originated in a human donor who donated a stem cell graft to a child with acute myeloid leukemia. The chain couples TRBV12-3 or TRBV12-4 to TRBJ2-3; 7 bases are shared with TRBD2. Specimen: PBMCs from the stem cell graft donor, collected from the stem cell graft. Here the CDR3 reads CASGEGTDTQYF. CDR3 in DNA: TGTGCCAGCGGGGAGGGAACAGATACGCAGTATTTT.